The sequence of this T cell receptor (beta chain) was determined in a study of early stage breast cancer tumors. Study as a whole: Of around 15 invasive breast tumors, around 13 were hormone receptor-positive, HER2-negative.

Measured with immunoSEQ multiplex PCR; TCRdb has only the in-frame clones, and not every one. The sample lists over 11,000 clones, roughly 83% occurring once. After removal of 1 base from V and 0 bases from J, the junction contained 0 bases not matched to a gene. Germline V gene sequence: CDR1 LNHDA, CDR2 SQIVND (reference sequence). The length of the CDR3 is 15 residues. The chain joins TRBV19 to TRBJ1-3, with 7 bases identical to TRBD1. The sequence came from a person aged 45 to 59 with breast cancer. Sequenced: normal breast tissue next to the tumor. CDR3 protein: CASSIGDSSGNTIYF. The CDR3 nucleotides are TGTGCCAGTAGTATAGGGGACAGCTCTGGAAACACCATATATTTT.